Below are 22 T cell receptor beta chains sequenced from a single sample in a study of T cell repertoires in cytomegalovirus infection. For these receptors, no antigen is known. Each CDR3 protein is one row after TCRdb ran MiXCR on the reads. Here the sample spans about 900,000 distinct CDR3 sequences, less than 40% being singletons. The sample in question was cultured CD8+ T cells from PBMCs, obtained from culture after CMV antigen stimulation. The source is a human donor in good health (CMV status not recorded). Some clones in this sample may be carry-over from other donors' samples.

This chain uses TRBV6-5 with TRBJ2-3; possibly TRBD1 or TRBD2 for D (6 bases each). The CDR3 has 15 amino acids. The germline V and J ends were trimmed by 2 bases and 2 bases, with 11 bases remaining between them. CDR1 is MNHEY and CDR2 is SVGAGI in the germline V gene. The CDR3: CASSYDGGPTDTQYF. CDR3 nucleotides: TGTGCCAGCAGTTACGACGGGGGCCCCACAGATACGCAGTATTTT.

This clonotype was seen a handful of times. J is TRBJ1-2 and V is TRBV20-1; D not resolved. The V end lost 0 bases, the J end lost 5 bases, and 4 bases lay between the germline ends. Germline V gives CDR1 DFQATT, CDR2 SNEGSKA (reference sequence). The CDR3 loop spans 11 amino acids. The CDR3 DNA sequence: TGCAGTGCTAGAGATGGATATGGCTACACCTTC. It specifies CSARDGYGYTF.

The chain couples TRBV4-3 to TRBJ2-1, with D possibly being TRBD1 (6 bases). V was clipped by 2 bases and J by 4 bases, with 9 bases between them. There are 14 residues in the CDR3. Per germline, CDR1 LGHNA and CDR2 YSLEER. CDR3 bases: TGCGCCAGCAGCCAATCCGACAGGTACAATGAGCAGTTCTTC. Residues: CASSQSDRYNEQFF.

CDR3 nucleotide sequence: TGTGCCACAGGGGATCTGGGGGAGCTGTTTTTT. Translated: CATGDLGELFF. The genes are TRBV24-1 and TRBJ2-2; possible D gene TRBD1, 5 bases. CDR1 is KGHDR, CDR2 SFDVKD, per germline. V lost 10 bases to trimming and J lost 8 bases, with 10 bases between them. The CDR3 has 11 amino acids.

On this clonotype itself: Being one base from a much bigger clone, this may be a read error. The chain links TRBV4-2 to TRBJ2-3; D gene ambiguous. Germline CDR1 is LGHNA and CDR2 is YNFKEQ. The CDR3 consists of 12 residues. Here the CDR3 reads CVSSQEVDTQYF. CDR3 nucleotide sequence: TGTGTCAGCAGCCAAGAGGTGGATACGCAGTATTTT.

The rearrangement links TRBV19 to TRBJ1-1; 7 nucleotides agree with TRBD1. Per the germline V gene, CDR1 is LNHDA and CDR2 is SQIVND (reference sequence). V gave up 6 bases and J gave up 1 base; unmatched junction bases: 11. This CDR3 has 16 residues. CDR3: CASSSIRTGPNTEAFF. Written as DNA, the CDR3 is TGTGCCAGTAGCTCGATCCGGACAGGACCGAACACTGAAGCTTTCTTT.

This clonotype came up a few times. V and J are TRBV20-1 and TRBJ2-7, with a tentative D call TRBD1 (6 bases). Deletions cut 6 bases from V and 0 bases from J, with 12 bases between. The CDR3 is made up of 13 amino acids. Looked up from germline, CDR1 is DFQATT and CDR2 is SNEGSKA (reference sequence). As DNA, the CDR3 is TGCAGTGCAGATTCAGGGGACTCCTACGAGCAGTACGTC. Protein sequence: CSADSGDSYEQYV.

This clonotype was seen a few times. J is TRBJ2-5 and V is TRBV12-3 or TRBV12-4; 7 bases agree with TRBD2. The CDR3 covers 16 residues. The trim removed 4 bases at V and 1 base at J, leaving 9 bases unmatched. The CDR3 loop reads CASSSPPAGSQETQYF. CDR3 DNA: TGTGCCAGCAGTTCCCCCCCAGCGGGGTCCCAAGAGACCCAGTACTTC.

The sample holds a few counts of this clonotype. This chain connects TRBV7-9 to TRBJ2-7, with 9 bases lining up with TRBD2. The V and J ends lost 1 base and 0 bases, in that order; junction bases with no gene match: 4. There are 16 residues in the CDR3. The germline V gene encodes CDR1 SEHNR and CDR2 FQNEAQ (reference sequence). The CDR3 protein is CASSLVGTSSSYEQYF. The CDR3, as DNA: TGTGCCAGCAGCTTAGTTGGGACTAGCTCCTCCTACGAGCAGTACTTC.

The V gene is TRBV3-1, the J gene TRBJ2-1, with D possibly matching TRBD1 (6 bases). This CDR3 has 16 residues. V was trimmed by 4 bases and J by 5 bases, leaving 18 bases between them. Germline CDR1 LGHDT, CDR2 YNNKEL (reference sequence). CDR3 sequence reads: CASSPGQRDRDNEQFF. As DNA, the CDR3 is TGTGCCAGCAGCCCCGGACAGAGAGATAGGGACAATGAGCAGTTCTTC.

The chain has TRBV6-6 and TRBJ1-5; 8 bases match TRBD1. Germline assignment: CDR1 MNHNY and CDR2 SVGAGI (reference sequence). Trimming cost V 0 bases and J 5 bases; bases outside gene matches: 6. The length of the CDR3 is 16 residues. CDR3 amino acids: CASSYSDRGPYQPQHF. The CDR3 region has the DNA TGTGCCAGCAGTTACTCCGACAGGGGCCCTTATCAGCCCCAGCATTTT.

The rearrangement uses TRBV6-1 and TRBJ2-1; D possibly corresponds to TRBD1 (6 bases). CDR3 length: 14 amino acids. CDR1 and CDR2 (germline): MNHNS, SASEGT. Deletions cut 10 bases from V and 5 bases from J, with 18 bases between. The CDR3 spells CANREQGRDNEQFF. For the CDR3, the DNA is TGTGCCAACAGGGAACAGGGCAGAGACAATGAGCAGTTCTTC.

The J gene is TRBJ1-5, the V gene TRBV7-9, with 9 bases that match TRBD1. The CDR3 extends over 15 amino acids. Germline CDR1 and CDR2: SEHNR and FQNEAQ (reference sequence). V shed 5 bases and J 8 bases; nucleotides not matched to a gene: 10. In DNA form, the CDR3 reads TGTGCCAGCAGCCCTACAACAGGGGGCGAGGAGCCCCAGCATTTT. Protein sequence: CASSPTTGGEEPQHF.

The chain uses TRBV28 and TRBJ2-1; perhaps D is TRBD1 or TRBD2 (6 bases each). CDR3 length equals 14 residues. Per germline, CDR1 MDHEN and CDR2 SYDVKM. Trimming removed 8 bases from V and 5 bases from J, with 16 bases in between. CDR3 amino acids: CASLEIGGDNEQFF. CDR3 coding DNA: TGTGCCAGCTTAGAAATCGGGGGCGACAATGAGCAGTTCTTC.

This clonotype was counted only a few times. The chain carries TRBV6-2 or TRBV6-3 and TRBJ2-7; D perhaps matches TRBD1 (5 bases). This CDR3 contains 14 residues. V was cut by 0 bases and J by 5 bases, with 11 bases left in between. Germline V gives CDR1 MNHEY, CDR2 SVGEGT. The CDR3 reads CASSYSNRPHEQYV. The CDR3 DNA sequence: TGTGCCAGCAGTTACTCGAACAGGCCCCACGAGCAGTACGTC.

This CDR3 is CASSSNYRDRSMNTEAFF. CDR3 nucleotides: TGTGCCAGCAGCTCCAATTATCGGGACAGATCTATGAACACTGAAGCTTTCTTT. The chain employs TRBV7-8 and TRBJ1-1; 7 nucleotides match TRBD1. The CDR3 is made up of 18 amino acids. The V segment lost 4 bases and the J segment 0 bases; nucleotides outside the gene matches: 14. Germline V gene data show CDR1 as SGHVS and CDR2 as FQNEAQ.

The chain carries TRBV20-1 and TRBJ1-5; D is unclear. CDR3 length equals 13 residues. Germline V gene lookup returns CDR1 DFQATT and CDR2 SNEGSKA (reference sequence). V lost 6 bases to trimming and J lost 7 bases, with 16 bases between them. CDR3 protein: CSASDRGSQPQHF. For the CDR3, the DNA is TGCAGTGCATCAGATCGGGGTTCGCAGCCCCAGCATTTT.

This clonotype was counted only a few times. V gene TRBV11-1 combines with J gene TRBJ2-7, with TRBD2 identical over 9 bases. Germline lookup yields CDR1 SGHAT and CDR2 FQDESV (reference sequence). V trimming: 5 bases; J trimming: 0 bases; junction bases outside the gene matches: 8. The CDR3 consists of 16 residues. CDR3 bases: TGTGCCAGCAGCCGAGATAGCGGGGGCCTCTCCTACGAGCAGTACTTC. Protein sequence: CASSRDSGGLSYEQYF.

The V call is TRBV9, the J call TRBJ2-1; tentatively, D is TRBD2 (5 bases). The CDR3 loop spans 15 amino acids. Germline V lookup: CDR1 SGDLS, CDR2 YYNGEE. V lost 3 bases and J lost 0, with 10 bases in between. In DNA form, the CDR3 reads TGTGCCAGCAGCGGGGGAGCGGACTCCTACAATGAGCAGTTCTTC. Translating it yields CASSGGADSYNEQFF.

In its sample, this clonotype was seen many times. The chain is built from TRBV7-6 and TRBJ2-3; perhaps TRBD2 as D (6 bases). Deletions cut 6 bases from V and 7 bases from J, with 14 bases between. The CDR3 consists of 13 residues. CDR1 is SGHVS and CDR2 is FNYEAQ in the germline V gene. The CDR3 region is CASSSERGNTQYF. CDR3 in DNA: TGTGCCAGCAGTTCCGAACGGGGGAATACGCAGTATTTT.

The chain is built from TRBV27 and TRBJ1-1; D possibly corresponds to TRBD1 (6 bases). The germline V gene has CDR1 MNHEY and CDR2 SMNVEV (reference sequence). The CDR3 totals 14 residues. V was shortened by 4 bases and J by 4 bases, with 13 bases between the two germline ends. The CDR3 region is CASSSGTIFTEAFF. For the CDR3, the DNA is TGTGCCAGCAGTTCCGGGACAATTTTCACTGAAGCTTTCTTT.

This clonotype occurred a few times. The gene calls are TRBV12-5 and TRBJ1-1, with D perhaps matching TRBD1 (6 bases). V was trimmed by 3 bases and J by 1 base, leaving 18 bases between them. CDR3 size: 17 residues. Per germline, CDR1 LGHNT and CDR2 FRNRAP. CDR3: CASGFKGGLVSNTEAFF. The CDR3 bases are TGTGCTAGTGGTTTTAAGGGGGGATTGGTTTCGAACACTGAAGCTTTCTTT.